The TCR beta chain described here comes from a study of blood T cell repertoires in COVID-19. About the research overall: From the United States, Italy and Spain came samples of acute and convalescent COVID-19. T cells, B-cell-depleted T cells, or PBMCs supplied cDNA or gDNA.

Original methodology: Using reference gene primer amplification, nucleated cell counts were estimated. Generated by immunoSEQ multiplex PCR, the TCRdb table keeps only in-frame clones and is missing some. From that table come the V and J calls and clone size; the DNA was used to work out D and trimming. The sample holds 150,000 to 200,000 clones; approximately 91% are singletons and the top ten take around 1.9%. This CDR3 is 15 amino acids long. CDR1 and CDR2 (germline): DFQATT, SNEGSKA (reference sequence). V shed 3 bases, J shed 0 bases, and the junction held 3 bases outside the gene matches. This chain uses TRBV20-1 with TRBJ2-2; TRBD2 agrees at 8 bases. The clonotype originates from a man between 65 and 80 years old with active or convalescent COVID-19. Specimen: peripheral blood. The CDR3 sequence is CSASRRGANTGELFF. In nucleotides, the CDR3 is TGCAGTGCTAGTAGGCGGGGGGCGAACACCGGGGAGCTGTTTTTT.